These 21 T cell receptor beta chains share one sample of origin, sequenced in a study of siplizumab effects on memory and regulatory T cells. Assay: immunoSEQ multiplex PCR; the TCRdb copy retains only in-frame clones and omits some. The sample lists 87,000 or so clones, approximately 90% seen once, with 15% in the top ten. The source material was CD4+ T cells sorted from blood. The receptors shown here come from a human donor in good health.

This chain uses TRBV7-3 with TRBJ2-3, with 7 bases that match TRBD1. CDR1 and CDR2 from the germline V gene are SGHTA and FQGTGA. J was trimmed by 7 bases and V by 5 bases; bases with no gene match: 12. This CDR3 comprises 15 residues. CDR3 sequence: CASSKQGLGRHTQYF. Written as DNA, the CDR3 is TGTGCCAGCAGCAAACAGGGGTTGGGGCGTCATACGCAGTATTTT.

The V call is TRBV30, the J call TRBJ1-2; 7 nucleotides agree with TRBD1. The CDR3 sequence is 13 residues long. V lost 3 bases and J lost 5; bases outside the gene matches: 6. Germline V CDR1 and CDR2: GTSNPN, SVGIG (reference sequence). CDR3 DNA sequence: TGTGCCTGGAGAGAACAGGGGAGGTATGGCTACACCTTC. Amino acid sequence: CAWREQGRYGYTF.

V and J are TRBV19 and TRBJ2-1; TRBD1 or TRBD2 may be the D gene (6 bases each). CDR1 is LNHDA and CDR2 is SQIVND in the germline V gene (reference sequence). The length of the CDR3 is 14 residues. Trimming took off 3 bases at V and 4 bases at J, with 10 bases between the two ends. For the CDR3, the DNA is TGTGCCAGTAGTATGTGGGGGGCGTACAATGAGCAGTTCTTC. Translation: CASSMWGAYNEQFF.

This chain connects TRBV27 to TRBJ2-7; 8 positions agree with TRBD2. Germline assignment: CDR1 MNHEY and CDR2 SMNVEV (reference sequence). After removal of 8 bases from V and 3 bases from J, the junction contained 0 bases not matched to a gene. The CDR3 extends over 11 amino acids. CDR3 loop: CASGTSYEQYF. CDR3 DNA: TGTGCCAGCGGGACTAGCTACGAGCAGTACTTC.

The gene calls are TRBV4-1 and TRBJ1-3; weak D call: TRBD1 (5 bases). The ends were cut back, 2 bases at V and 4 bases at J, with 9 bases in the middle. This CDR3 contains 14 residues. In germline, CDR1 is MGHRA, CDR2 YSYEKL. The CDR3: CASSQRDAGNTIYF. CDR3 nucleotides: TGCGCCAGCAGCCAACGGGACGCCGGAAACACCATATATTTT.

The V gene is TRBV30, the J gene TRBJ1-4; no definite D call. The V gene lost 0 bases and the J gene lost 5 bases, with 13 bases spanning the gap. This CDR3 region has 15 residues. Germline CDR1 and CDR2: GTSNPN and SVGIG (reference sequence). The CDR3 protein is CAWSVQEGGNEKLFF. CDR3 nucleotide sequence: TGTGCCTGGAGTGTACAAGAGGGAGGGAATGAAAAACTGTTTTTT.

CDR3 DNA: TGTGCCAGCAGCAGACGCGACTCGAGCTCTGGGGCCAACGTCCTGACTTTC. This gives the protein CASSRRDSSSGANVLTF. This chain uses TRBV7-3 with TRBJ2-6; the D is unclear. Germline lookup yields CDR1 SGHTA and CDR2 FQGTGA. The CDR3 is 17 amino acids. V gave up 5 bases and J gave up 0 bases, with 14 bases separating them.

The V gene is TRBV4-1, the J gene TRBJ2-1; perhaps D is TRBD1 or TRBD2 (6 bases each). V lost 3 bases, J lost 10 bases, and 13 bases lay in between. CDR3 length: 13 residues. Germline lookup yields CDR1 MGHRA and CDR2 YSYEKL. The CDR3, as DNA: TGCGCCAGCAGCCAGTTTGGAGGGACAGAGCAGTTCTTC. Translated, it gives CASSQFGGTEQFF.

The chain joins TRBV6-5 to TRBJ1-1; D unclear. This CDR3 contains 16 residues. The V gene lost 0 bases and the J gene lost 4 bases, with 15 bases spanning the gap. CDR1 and CDR2 from the germline V gene are MNHEY and SVGAGI. CDR3 coding DNA: TGTGCCAGCAGTTACTCGTTAGGGCGGGTCGGCACTGAAGCTTTCTTT. It translates to CASSYSLGRVGTEAFF.

The chain has TRBV18 and TRBJ2-7, with D perhaps matching TRBD2 (6 bases). Trimming cost V 4 bases and J 6 bases, with 10 bases left between them. Germline V gene data show CDR1 as KGHSH and CDR2 as LQKENI. The length of the CDR3 is 12 residues. The CDR3 DNA sequence: TGTGCCAGCTCACAAGGCGGGGTCGAGCAGTACTTC. It translates to CASSQGGVEQYF.

J is TRBJ1-5 and V is TRBV15; D call uncertain. Germline V lookup: CDR1 LNHNV, CDR2 YYDKDF (reference sequence). The length of the CDR3 is 15 residues. Trimming shortened V by 0 bases and J by 0 bases, and 6 bases separated the two germline ends. The DNA of the CDR3 is TGTGCCACCAGCAGAGAACGGGATAGCAATCAGCCCCAGCATTTT. It codes for CATSRERDSNQPQHF.

The chain employs TRBV19 and TRBJ1-5, with D perhaps matching TRBD1 (5 bases). The germline CDR1 and CDR2 sequences are LNHDA and SQIVND (reference sequence). The CDR3 has 13 residues. V was pared by 1 base and J by 4 bases, with 5 bases between. DNA for the CDR3: TGTGCCAGTAGTATAGGGGGGAATCAGCCCCAGCATTTT. It translates to CASSIGGNQPQHF.

J is TRBJ2-7 and V is TRBV11-3, with TRBD1 as a possible D gene (6 bases). The germline V gene has CDR1 SGHNT and CDR2 YENEEA. The germline V and J ends were trimmed by 4 bases and 4 bases, with 17 bases remaining between them. The CDR3 sequence is 15 residues long. CDR3 in amino acids: CASSSTQGKSYEQYF. The CDR3, as DNA: TGTGCCAGCAGCTCGACCCAGGGGAAGAGTTACGAGCAGTACTTC.

With respect to this clone: An end of the junction does not agree with germline; a read error may underlie this. The chain combines TRBV5-8 with TRBJ2-2; D is uncertain. CDR3 size: 14 residues. CDR1 and CDR2 (germline): SGHTS, YDEGEE. The CDR3 sequence is CASNLRTRPGELFF. DNA of the CDR3: TGTGCCAGCAACTTGAGGACCCGGCCCGGGGAGCTGTTTTTT.

V and J are TRBV7-5 and TRBJ2-7; TRBD1 is the table's D call and was not checked against the DNA. TRBV7-5 is a documented pseudogene. The CDR3 sequence is 15 residues long. CDR3 region: CVRSSTRPGGCEQYF. The CDR3, as DNA: TGTGTCAGAAGCTCCACCCGGCCAGGGGGTTGTGAGCAGTACTTC.

The chain is built from TRBV7-9 and TRBJ2-1; TRBD2 is a possible D gene (6 bases). Deletions cut 3 bases from V and 1 base from J, with 13 bases between. The CDR3 totals 16 residues. The germline gives CDR1 SEHNR, CDR2 FQNEAQ (reference sequence). The CDR3 bases are TGTGCCAGCAGCTTCTTCGGGAGCAGGTCCTACAATGAGCAGTTCTTC. Residues: CASSFFGSRSYNEQFF.

This rearrangement joins TRBV6-5 to TRBJ2-3; D gene unclear. V was cut by 2 bases and J by 3 bases, with 15 bases left in between. Germline-derived CDR1 and CDR2 are MNHEY and SVGAGI. The CDR3 covers 16 residues. The DNA for the CDR3 is TGTGCCAGCAGTTACAATTTCGAAACACAAACAGATACGCAGTATTTT. Its protein product is CASSYNFETQTDTQYF.

The rearrangement joins TRBV30 to TRBJ2-3, with D unresolved. Germline V gene data show CDR1 as GTSNPN and CDR2 as SVGIG (reference sequence). The CDR3 is 15 residues long. The V gene lost 0 bases and the J gene lost 4 bases, with 14 bases spanning the gap. For the CDR3, the DNA is TGTGCCTGGAGTGTAGGGCGGCCGACGTCAGATACGCAGTATTTT. Translation: CAWSVGRPTSDTQYF.

This clone came up once. V usage is TRBV7-2 and J usage is TRBJ1-2; D not resolved. Between the trimmed V and J ends, which lost 2 bases and 2 bases, there was a span of 9 bases. Germline loops: CDR1 SGHTA, CDR2 FQGNSA. The length of the CDR3 is 14 residues. The CDR3 DNA is TGTGCCAGCAGCTTACCGACGGGGAACTATGGCTACACCTTC. This gives the protein CASSLPTGNYGYTF.

The chain is built from TRBV6-5 and TRBJ2-7; 10 bases are a match to TRBD1. This CDR3 is 12 amino acids long. Germline V lookup: CDR1 MNHEY, CDR2 SVGAGI. The trim removed 8 bases at V and 5 bases at J, leaving 3 bases unmatched. CDR3 in amino acids: CASGQGGHEQYF. The CDR3 DNA reads as TGTGCCAGCGGACAGGGGGGCCACGAGCAGTACTTC.

The V and J genes are TRBV2 and TRBJ1-1, with D possibly TRBD1 on 5 matching bases. Trimming left V 7 bases short and J 1 base short, with 13 bases between. Germline-derived CDR1 and CDR2 are SNHLY and FYNNEI. The CDR3 has 14 amino acids. The CDR3 spells CASIRRQGNTEAFF. CDR3 coding DNA: TGTGCCAGCATCCGCCGTCAGGGGAACACTGAAGCTTTCTTT.